This T cell receptor (beta chain) was profiled in a study of blood T cells in healthy people across ages. As for this clonotype: Its antigen is still unknown.

Germline values: CDR1 DFQATT, CDR2 SNEGSKA (reference sequence). V dropped 0 bases and J dropped 7 bases, with 16 bases sitting between them. The CDR3 is 14 residues long. Through a sample-barcoded 5' primer and a J-beta primer mix, a second PCR was run for roughly 7 to 11 cycles. TCRdb recomputed calls from the 5' RACE reads with MiXCR, one row per CDR3 protein. The sample records around 1,000,000 distinct CDR3 sequences, around two fifths being singletons. Overall study findings and caveats: Strongly correlated with naive T cell percentage was TCR beta diversity. Estimates drawn from one million T cells were deemed to understate diversity. Across the age range, TCR beta diversity per million T cells fell in a roughly linear way.

Sequencing was performed on blood. This chain joins TRBV20-1 and TRBJ2-7; D unresolved. The source is a man younger than 35 in good health. CDR3 in DNA: TGCAGTGCTAGAGATGTCTGGAACATCAATGAGCAGTACTTC. Translation: CSARDVWNINEQYF.